The next 24 T cell receptor beta chains were all read from a single sample in a study of cytomegalovirus exposure and HLA in healthy donors. The PCR employed 60 Vbeta primers together with 13 Jbeta primers. Only in-frame clones appear in the TCRdb table, and some are missing; sequencing was by immunoSEQ multiplex PCR. The sample has 90,000 to 150,000 clones; 70% to 80% are singletons. Sequenced: PBMCs. These receptors all come from a middle-aged man in good health and CMV-seropositive.

This chain connects TRBV28 to TRBJ1-1, with TRBD1 as a possible D gene (5 bases). V lost 3 bases, J lost 2 bases, and 16 bases lay in between. CDR3 length: 16 residues. The germline CDR1 and CDR2 sequences are MDHEN and SYDVKM. CDR3 bases: TGTGCCAGCAGTTTGATAGCAGGGTCCCTTAACACTGAAGCTTTCTTT. Its protein is CASSLIAGSLNTEAFF.

This rearrangement joins TRBV14 to TRBJ2-2; D gene ambiguous. From germline, CDR1 is SGHDN and CDR2 FVKESK. The CDR3 extends over 13 amino acids. V was cut by 6 bases and J by 3 bases, with 8 bases left in between. The CDR3, as DNA: TGTGCCAGCAGTCTTATAGACACCGGGGAGCTGTTTTTT. Amino acid sequence: CASSLIDTGELFF. Variable domain in full (rest from reference TRBV14 and TRBJ2-2): EAGVTQFPSHSVIEKGQTVTLRCDPISGHDNLYWYRRVMGKEIKFLLHFVKESKQDESGMPNNRFLAERTGGTYSTLKVQPAELEDSGVYFCASSLIDTGELFFGEGSRLTVL.

The rearrangement links TRBV5-1 to TRBJ2-7, with TRBD2 matching over 7 bases. Germline CDR1 is SGHRS and CDR2 is YFSETQ. V shed 0 bases, J shed 2 bases, and the junction held 5 bases outside the gene matches. This CDR3 contains 15 residues. DNA of the CDR3: TGCGCCAGCAGCTTGGAATGGGGAGGGGCCTACGAGCAGTACTTC. It translates to CASSLEWGGAYEQYF.

J is TRBJ1-5 and V is TRBV4-2; D is perhaps TRBD1 (5 bases). This CDR3 has 13 residues. Trimming cost V 3 bases and J 5 bases, with 8 bases left between them. Germline loops: CDR1 LGHNA, CDR2 YNFKEQ. CDR3 in DNA: TGTGCCAGCAGCCAGGCACAGGATCAGCCCCAGCATTTT. Protein: CASSQAQDQPQHF.

The chain is built from TRBV14 and TRBJ1-6, with 8 bases aligning to TRBD1. V lost 1 base and J lost 10; bases outside the gene matches: 6. The germline V gene has CDR1 SGHDN and CDR2 FVKESK. This CDR3 comprises 15 residues. CDR3 coding DNA: TGTGCCAGCAGCCAAGTTCAGGGGGCGGGCTCACCCCTCCACTTT. Residues: CASSQVQGAGSPLHF.

V is TRBV11-2 and J is TRBJ2-7; TRBD2 matches 7 bases. CDR1 and CDR2 from the germline V gene are SGHAT and FQNNGV. V lost 1 base and J lost 4; bases outside the gene matches: 13. This CDR3 contains 17 residues. Here the CDR3 DNA reads TGTGCCAGCAGCTTAGGCGGCGGGAGCCCTCTCCGTTACGAGCAGTACTTC. Translated, it gives CASSLGGGSPLRYEQYF.

The chain joins TRBV9 to TRBJ2-5; TRBD2 matches 10 bases. Unmatched junction bases numbered 10, after V lost 0 bases and J lost 5 bases. The CDR3 is 17 residues long. Per the germline V gene, CDR1 is SGDLS and CDR2 is YYNGEE. The CDR3 reads CASSVGTSGTYGETQYF. CDR3 sequence (DNA): TGTGCCAGCAGCGTAGGAACTAGCGGGACCTACGGGGAGACCCAGTACTTC. The full variable domain, completed using reference TRBV9 and TRBJ2-5, is DSGVTQTPKHLITATGQRVTLRCSPRSGDLSVYWYQQSLDQGLQFLIQYYNGEERAKGNILERFSAQQFPDLHSELNLSSLELGDSALYFCASSVGTSGTYGETQYFGPGTRLLVL.

The chain links TRBV6-1 to TRBJ1-2; 8 nucleotides line up with TRBD1. CDR1 and CDR2 (germline): MNHNS, SASEGT. After removal of 7 bases from V and 4 bases from J, the junction contained 8 bases not matched to a gene. CDR3 length: 14 residues. CDR3 nucleotides: TGTGCCAGCAATCCGGGACAGGAGCCCTATGGCTACACCTTC. It codes for CASNPGQEPYGYTF.

The V and J genes are TRBV7-2 and TRBJ1-1; D unclear. V was cut by 4 bases and J by 5 bases, with 5 bases left in between. This CDR3 region has 11 residues. The germline V gene encodes CDR1 SGHTA and CDR2 FQGNSA. CDR3 residues: CASSSSTEAFF. For the CDR3, the DNA is TGTGCCAGCAGCTCCAGTACTGAAGCTTTCTTT.

As to this clone: The junction departs from the called germline gene at one end, perhaps through a read error. The chain has TRBV6-1 and TRBJ1-2, with TRBD1 identical over 10 bases. The CDR3 contains 16 residues. CDR1 is MNHNS, CDR2 SASEGT, per germline. As DNA, the CDR3 is TGTGCCAGCAGTCAAGCCACGACAGGGGGCGCGAAGGGCTACACCTTC. This sequence encodes CASSQATTGGAKGYTF.

This clone was seen only a few times. The junction and the germline gene differ at one end; a read error may be behind it. V usage is TRBV27 and J usage is TRBJ2-7, with a possible D match to TRBD1 (5 bases). The CDR3 is 15 residues long. CDR1 MNHEY and CDR2 SMNVEV come from the germline V gene (reference sequence). This chain's CDR3 is CASRLWGALGYEQYF. The DNA of the CDR3 is TGTGCCAGCAGATTATGGGGCGCGTTAGGATACGAGCAGTACTTC.

The chain couples TRBV29-1 to TRBJ1-5; 7 bases match TRBD1. With 5 bases clipped from V and 3 bases from J, the junction kept 10 bases outside the gene matches. There are 15 residues in the CDR3. CDR1 is SQVTM and CDR2 is ANQGSEA in the germline V gene. CDR3 protein: CSVSRDREANQPQHF. CDR3 nucleotide sequence: TGCAGCGTTTCAAGAGACAGGGAGGCCAATCAGCCCCAGCATTTT.

This clone appeared a few times. The chain combines TRBV6-1 with TRBJ1-5; 7 nucleotides agree with TRBD1. The CDR3 is 15 residues long. The germline gives CDR1 MNHNS, CDR2 SASEGT. Losses at the gene ends were 7 bases for V and 5 bases for J; bases not matched to a gene: 11. The CDR3 loop reads CASTPTGTADQPQHF. DNA of the CDR3: TGTGCCAGCACTCCAACCGGGACAGCCGATCAGCCCCAGCATTTT.

This chain joins TRBV7-9 and TRBJ1-1; possibly TRBD1 for D (6 bases). From germline, CDR1 is SEHNR and CDR2 FQNEAQ (reference sequence). This CDR3 has 13 amino acids. Between the trimmed V and J ends, which lost 5 bases and 4 bases, there was a span of 11 bases. CDR3 residues: CASSMDSPTEAFF. The CDR3 DNA is TGTGCCAGCAGCATGGACAGCCCCACTGAAGCTTTCTTT.

This sequence joins TRBV7-2 and TRBJ1-2, with unresolved D. The V and J ends lost 5 bases and 8 bases respectively, with 15 bases between them. The CDR3 contains 13 residues. Germline V lookup: CDR1 SGHTA, CDR2 FQGNSA. CDR3 amino acids: CASSADYVGGYTF. CDR3 in DNA: TGTGCCAGCAGCGCGGACTATGTCGGGGGCTACACCTTC.

The chain is built from TRBV6-5 and TRBJ1-2; D not resolved. V was clipped by 0 bases and J by 2 bases, with 13 bases between them. The length of the CDR3 is 16 residues. CDR1 and CDR2 from the germline V gene are MNHEY and SVGAGI. CDR3 nucleotide sequence: TGTGCCAGCAGTTACTCGAGCGGATCCTCGAACTATGGCTACACCTTC. Encoded protein: CASSYSSGSSNYGYTF.

The chain uses TRBV19 and TRBJ2-1; D remains unclear. V lost 9 bases and J lost 4, with 13 bases in between. The CDR3 sequence is 13 residues long. Looked up from germline, CDR1 is LNHDA and CDR2 is SQIVND (reference sequence). The CDR3 nucleotides read TGTGCCAGCACGAACCGAGCTTACAATGAGCAGTTCTTC. Translated, it gives CASTNRAYNEQFF.

The chain links TRBV4-1 to TRBJ1-6; the D gene is possibly TRBD1 (6 bases). The germline V gene encodes CDR1 MGHRA and CDR2 YSYEKL. V lost 0 bases and J lost 0, with 12 bases in between. The CDR3 runs to 18 residues. CDR3 protein: CASSQDRGPNSYNSPLHF. The CDR3 coding sequence is TGCGCCAGCAGCCAAGACAGGGGCCCCAACTCCTATAATTCACCCCTCCACTTT.

The genes are TRBV4-1 and TRBJ2-7; 12 bases fit TRBD1. V shed 4 bases and J 5 bases; nucleotides not matched to a gene: 9. The CDR3 runs to 16 residues. The germline CDR1 and CDR2 sequences are MGHRA and YSYEKL. The DNA for the CDR3 is TGCGCCAGCAGCCCCCCCGGGACAGGGGGCCGAGACGAGCAGTACTTC. Its translation: CASSPPGTGGRDEQYF.

The sample holds one count of this clone. This sequence joins TRBV10-2 and TRBJ1-5; no clear D gene. This CDR3 has 14 residues. Trimming cost V 3 bases and J 0 bases, with 6 bases left between them. Germline CDR1 WSHSY, CDR2 SAAADI. The CDR3 reads CASSDGNSNQPQHF. CDR3 in DNA: TGCGCCAGCAGTGACGGTAATAGCAATCAGCCCCAGCATTTT.

V gene TRBV18 combines with J gene TRBJ1-1; TRBD1 is a possible D gene (6 bases). CDR1 KGHSH and CDR2 LQKENI come from the germline V gene. The germline V and J ends were trimmed by 3 bases and 1 base, with 9 bases remaining between them. CDR3 length equals 14 residues. In DNA, the CDR3 is TGTGCCAGCTCACCGGTACAGGGGAACACTGAAGCTTTCTTT. This sequence encodes CASSPVQGNTEAFF.

This clone was seen only a few times. The chain employs TRBV2 and TRBJ2-3; 7 bases map to TRBD1. J was trimmed by 4 bases and V by 7 bases; bases with no gene match: 2. This CDR3 comprises 12 residues. CDR1 and CDR2 (germline): SNHLY, FYNNEI. The CDR3 reads CASKTGADTQYF. The DNA for the CDR3 is TGTGCCAGCAAAACAGGGGCAGATACGCAGTATTTT.

This clone was recorded once. This rearrangement joins TRBV5-6 to TRBJ1-2; 7 nucleotides agree with TRBD1. Germline V lookup: CDR1 SGHDT, CDR2 YYEEEE. The V gene end was trimmed by 4 bases and the J gene end by 9 bases; junction bases not matched to a gene: 6. This CDR3 has 12 residues. CDR3 nucleotide sequence: TGTGCCAGCAGCCCTACAGGGGTCAGCTACACCTTC. It is translated as CASSPTGVSYTF.

CDR3 sequence reads: CASSYKPSPYEQYF. The DNA for the CDR3 is TGTGCCAGCAGTTATAAGCCCTCCCCCTACGAGCAGTACTTC. The chain combines TRBV6-5 with TRBJ2-7, with D hard to call. Per the germline V gene, CDR1 is MNHEY and CDR2 is SVGAGI. Trimming took 3 bases from V and 2 from J, leaving 11 bases between them. The CDR3 runs 14 residues.